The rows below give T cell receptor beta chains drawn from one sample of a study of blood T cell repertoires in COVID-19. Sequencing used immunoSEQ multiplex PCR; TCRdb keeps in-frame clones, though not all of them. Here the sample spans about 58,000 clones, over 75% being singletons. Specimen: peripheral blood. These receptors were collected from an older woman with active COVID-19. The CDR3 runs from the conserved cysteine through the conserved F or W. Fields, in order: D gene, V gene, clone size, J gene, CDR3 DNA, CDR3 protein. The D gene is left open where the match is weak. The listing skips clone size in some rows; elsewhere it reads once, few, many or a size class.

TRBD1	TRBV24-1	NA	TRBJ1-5	TGTGCCACCAGTGATTGGGGACAGAAGAATCAGCCCCAGCATTTT	CATSDWGQKNQPQHF
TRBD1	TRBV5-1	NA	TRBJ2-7	TGCGCCAGCATCGGACAGGGGGCCTACGAGCAGTACTTC	CASIGQGAYEQYF
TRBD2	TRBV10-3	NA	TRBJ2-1	TGTGCCATCAGTGATATAGCGGGGGGAGACCATCACAATGAGCAGTTCTTC	CAISDIAGGDHHNEQFF
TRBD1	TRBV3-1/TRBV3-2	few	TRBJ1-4	TGTGCCAGCAGCCAAGAATTTAGTCGGGGCAGGGGGCGGACTAATGAAAAACTGTTTTTT	CASSQEFSRGRGRTNEKLFF
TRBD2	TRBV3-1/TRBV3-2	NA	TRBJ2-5	TGTGCCAGCAGCCCCCGGGCGCGGGGGGCGCAAGAGACCCAGTACTTC	CASSPRARGAQETQYF
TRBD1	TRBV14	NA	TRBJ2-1	TGTGCCAGCAGCCAAGACTGGACAGGTGTAGGTGAGCAGTTCTTC	CASSQDWTGVGEQFF
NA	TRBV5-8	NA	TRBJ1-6	TGTGCCAGCAGCCTGACAGGTACCGGGAGGAATTCACCCCTCCACTTT	CASSLTGTGRNSPLHF
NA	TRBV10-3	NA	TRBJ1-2	TGTGCCATCAGTGAGTTACGACGGGACTATGGCTACACCTTC	CAISELRRDYGYTF
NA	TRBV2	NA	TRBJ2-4	TGTGCCAGCAGTGGCAACAGTTCGCACTTC	CASSGNSSHF
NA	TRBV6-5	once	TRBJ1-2	TGTGCCAGCAGTTATGCAGTCGGCTACACCTTC	CASSYAVGYTF
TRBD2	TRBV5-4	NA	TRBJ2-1	TGTGCCAGCAGCTTCCGCGGGGGGGGTACAAATGAGCAGTTCTTC	CASSFRGGGTNEQFF
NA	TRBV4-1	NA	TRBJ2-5	TGCGCCAGCAGCAGGAGACAGGACCAAGAGACCCAGTACTTC	CASSRRQDQETQYF
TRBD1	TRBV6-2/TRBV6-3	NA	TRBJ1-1	TGTGCCAGCAGTCGCACGTCGACAGGGGGCCTTAACACTGAAGCTTTCTTT	CASSRTSTGGLNTEAFF
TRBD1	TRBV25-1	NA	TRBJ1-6	TGTGCCAGCAGAAAAACAGGGGAGGCTTCACCCCTCCACTTT	CASRKTGEASPLHF
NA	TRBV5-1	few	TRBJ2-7	TGCGCCAGCAGCTTGGTCCTTCAGGCCTACGAGCAGTACTTC	CASSLVLQAYEQYF
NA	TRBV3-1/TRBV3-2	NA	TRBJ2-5	TGTGCCAGCAGCCAAATGCGGCAAGGGACCCAGTACTTC	CASSQMRQGTQYF
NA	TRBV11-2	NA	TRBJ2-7	TGTGCCAGCAGCTTAGACGGCGGTGGGCAGTACTTC	CASSLDGGGQYF
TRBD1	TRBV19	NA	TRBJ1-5	TGTGCCAGTAGTATAGGCAGACAGGGGTACGGGAGCAATCAGCCCCAGCATTTT	CASSIGRQGYGSNQPQHF
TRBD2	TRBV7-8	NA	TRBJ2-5	TGTGCCAGCAGCCCATTAGCGGGGGGGGATAAAGAGACCCAGTACTTC	CASSPLAGGDKETQYF
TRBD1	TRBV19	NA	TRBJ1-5	TGTGCCAGTAGTACGGACAGGCAACCGCCCCAGCATTTT	CASSTDRQPPQHF
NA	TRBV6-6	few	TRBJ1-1	TGTGCCAGCAGTTACGGACAGAACACTGAAGCTTTCTTT	CASSYGQNTEAFF
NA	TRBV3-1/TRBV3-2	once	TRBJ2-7	TGTGCCAGCAGCTTCGGCGGGGACGAAAAATACGAGCAGTACTTC	CASSFGGDEKYEQYF
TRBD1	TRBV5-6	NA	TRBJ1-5	TGTGCCAGCAGCAGCCGGGACAGGGTCAATCAGCCCCAGCATTTT	CASSSRDRVNQPQHF
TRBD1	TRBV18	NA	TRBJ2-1	TGTGCCAGCTCACCATCGGGACAGTCTATTCTGGGGTTCTTC	CASSPSGQSILGFF
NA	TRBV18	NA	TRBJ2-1	TGTGCCAGCTCACCACAGGGGGGGGAGCAGTTCTTC	CASSPQGGEQFF
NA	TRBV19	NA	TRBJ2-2	TGTGCCAGTCTGGCGGGGACGAACACCGGGGAGCTGTTTTTT	CASLAGTNTGELFF
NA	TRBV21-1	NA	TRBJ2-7	TGTGCCAGCAGCAAAACTCAGGTTCACAGCTCCTACGAGCAGTACTTC	CASSKTQVHSSYEQYF
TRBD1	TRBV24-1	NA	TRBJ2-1	TGTGCCACCAGTGACACTATAGGGACAGGGAAAGTCAATGAGCAGTTCTTC	CATSDTIGTGKVNEQFF
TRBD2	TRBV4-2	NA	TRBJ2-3	TGTGCCAGCAGCCAGAGGAGGACTAGCGGAGGAGATACGCAGTATTTT	CASSQRRTSGGDTQYF
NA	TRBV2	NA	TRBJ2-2	TGTGCCAGCAGTGAGATTAGGAACACCGGGGAGCTGTTTTTT	CASSEIRNTGELFF
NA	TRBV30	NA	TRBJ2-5	TGTGCCTGGAGCCAATTCAGCGGGTACCAAGAGACCCAGTACTTC	CAWSQFSGYQETQYF
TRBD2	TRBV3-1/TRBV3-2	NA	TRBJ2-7	TGTGCCAGCAGCCAAAGGTTGGGGGGGGGCTACGAGCAGTACTTC	CASSQRLGGGYEQYF
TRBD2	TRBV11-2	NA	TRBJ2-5	TGTGCCAGCAGCTTAGCGGGGGGGACAGAGACCCAGTACTTC	CASSLAGGTETQYF
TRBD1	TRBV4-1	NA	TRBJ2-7	TGCGCCAGCAGCCAAGATGGGACAGGGGCCGGCGAGCAGTACTTC	CASSQDGTGAGEQYF
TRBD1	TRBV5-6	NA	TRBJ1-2	TGTGCCAGCAGCTTCGCGGACAGGGCGATCGGTTATGGCTACACCTTC	CASSFADRAIGYGYTF
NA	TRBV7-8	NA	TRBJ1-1	TGTGCCAGCAGCCCCGGGGAGGTGGCTGAAGCTTTCTTT	CASSPGEVAEAFF